This T cell receptor (beta chain) was sequenced for a study of cytomegalovirus exposure and HLA in healthy donors. Background on the study: The Caucasian-associated ancestry cluster contained 81% of the roughly 400 genotyped donors.

Regarding the study as a whole: Later analysis indicated greater clonal expansion among HLA-associated TCR beta chains than among equally common other chains. With DRB1 most and HLA-C fewest, TCR association rates differed between HLA loci in a later analysis. Among donors in an Asian-associated ancestry cluster, a later analysis reportedly found fewer N-insertions than the roughly 680-donor mean.

V was clipped by 2 bases and J by 4 bases; unmatched bases: 6. Germline CDR1 is SGHTA and CDR2 is FQGNSA. There are 15 residues in the CDR3. Primers included in the PCR were 60 Vbeta and 13 Jbeta primers. Libraries were prepared by immunoSEQ multiplex PCR; TCRdb keeps only in-frame clonotypes and omits some of them. Of 110,000 to 150,000 clones listed, 65% to 85% are singletons. A remark on this clone: Its cognate antigen is unknown.

The material sequenced was PBMCs. The V call is TRBV7-2, the J call TRBJ2-3; 7 positions agree with TRBD1. The receptor comes from a man aged 25 to 45 in good health and CMV-seronegative. The CDR3 sequence is CASSLSAGGADTQYF. Here the CDR3 DNA reads TGTGCCAGCAGCTTAAGCGCAGGGGGTGCAGATACGCAGTATTTT.